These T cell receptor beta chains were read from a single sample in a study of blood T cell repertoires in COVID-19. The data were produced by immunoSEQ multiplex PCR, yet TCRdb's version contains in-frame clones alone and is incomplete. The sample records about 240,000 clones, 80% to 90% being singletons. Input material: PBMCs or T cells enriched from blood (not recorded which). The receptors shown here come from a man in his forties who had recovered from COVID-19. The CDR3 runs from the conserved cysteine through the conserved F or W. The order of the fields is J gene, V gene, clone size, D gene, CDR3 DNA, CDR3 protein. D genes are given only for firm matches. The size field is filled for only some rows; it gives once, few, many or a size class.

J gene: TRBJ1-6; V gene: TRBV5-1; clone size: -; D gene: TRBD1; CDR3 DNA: TGCGCCAGCAGCACCAAACGACAGGGGAGGTCCTATAATTCACCCCTCCACTTT; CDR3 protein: CASSTKRQGRSYNSPLHF
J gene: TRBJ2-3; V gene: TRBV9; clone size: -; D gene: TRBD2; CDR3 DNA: TGTGCCAGCAGCGTAGAACAAGCGGGGGGGCCAGATACGCAGTATTTT; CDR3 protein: CASSVEQAGGPDTQYF
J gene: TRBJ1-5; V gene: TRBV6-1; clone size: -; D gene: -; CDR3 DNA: TGTGCCAGCAGTGAAGGGAGGCGGTTTGAGCCCCAGCATTTT; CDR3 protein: CASSEGRRFEPQHF
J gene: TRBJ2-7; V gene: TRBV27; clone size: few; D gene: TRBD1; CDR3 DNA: TGTGCCACCAGTTCGCCGACAGGGCTCTCAACCTACGAGCAGTACTTC; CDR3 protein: CATSSPTGLSTYEQYF
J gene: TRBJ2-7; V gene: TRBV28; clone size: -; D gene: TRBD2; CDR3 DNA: TGTGCCAGCAGTTTACCCAGCGGGAATCTCTACGAGCAGTACTTC; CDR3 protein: CASSLPSGNLYEQYF
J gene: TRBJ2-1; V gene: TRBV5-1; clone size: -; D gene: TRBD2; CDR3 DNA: TGCGCCAGCAGCTCCCATAGCGGGAGTAATGAGCAGTTCTTC; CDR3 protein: CASSSHSGSNEQFF
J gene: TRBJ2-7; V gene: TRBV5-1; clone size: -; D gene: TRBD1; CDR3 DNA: TGCGCCAGCAGCCCGACAGGGTGGAACGAGCAGTACTTC; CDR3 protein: CASSPTGWNEQYF
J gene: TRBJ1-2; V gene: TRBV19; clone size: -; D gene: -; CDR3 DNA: TGTGCCAGTAGTATAGAAGAACGGAACTATGGCTACACCTTC; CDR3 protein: CASSIEERNYGYTF
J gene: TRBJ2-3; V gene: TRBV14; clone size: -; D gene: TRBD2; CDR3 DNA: TGTGCCAGCAGCCAAGGCCGGAGCGGGGGGGTTTTCCACACAGATACGCAGTATTTT; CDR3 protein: CASSQGRSGGVFHTDTQYF
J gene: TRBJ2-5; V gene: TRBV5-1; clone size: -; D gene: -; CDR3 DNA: TGCGCCAGCAGCTTATTGGGGGCTGAAGAGACCCAGTACTTC; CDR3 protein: CASSLLGAEETQYF
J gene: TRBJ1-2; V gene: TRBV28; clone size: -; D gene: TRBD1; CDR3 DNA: TGTGCCAGCAGAATCAGGGGGCAGGGTGGCTACACCTTC; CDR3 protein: CASRIRGQGGYTF
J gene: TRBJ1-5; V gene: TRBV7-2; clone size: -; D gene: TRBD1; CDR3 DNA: TGTGCCAGCAGCTTAGGCGGGACAGTGGACTGGCCCCAGCATTTT; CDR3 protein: CASSLGGTVDWPQHF
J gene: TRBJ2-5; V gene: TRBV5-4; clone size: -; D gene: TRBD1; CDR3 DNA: TGTGCCAGCAGCTCAGAGACAGGGTGGACCCGGGAGACCCAGTACTTC; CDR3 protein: CASSSETGWTRETQYF
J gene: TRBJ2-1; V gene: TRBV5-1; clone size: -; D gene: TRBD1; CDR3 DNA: TGCGCCAGCAGCTCCGGACAGGGTGGCCACAATGAGCAGTTCTTC; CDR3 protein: CASSSGQGGHNEQFF
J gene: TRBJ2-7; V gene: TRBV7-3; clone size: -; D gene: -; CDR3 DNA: TGTGCCAGCAGCTTAAATGGGGACTCCTCCTACGAGCAGTACTTC; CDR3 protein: CASSLNGDSSYEQYF
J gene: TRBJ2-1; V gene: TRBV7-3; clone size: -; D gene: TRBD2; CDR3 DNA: TGTGCCAGCAGCTTAATCCCAGCGGGGGGCGGGGATGAGCAGTTCTTC; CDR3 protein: CASSLIPAGGGDEQFF
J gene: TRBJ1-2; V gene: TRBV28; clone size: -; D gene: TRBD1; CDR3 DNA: TGTGCCAGCAGACTTCAACAGGGGGCAGATGGCTACACCTTC; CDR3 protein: CASRLQQGADGYTF
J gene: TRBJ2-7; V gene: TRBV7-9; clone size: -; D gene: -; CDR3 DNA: TGTGCCAGCAGCTTCCGGGTCTCAGTCGGTTCCTACGAGCAGTACTTC; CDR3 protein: CASSFRVSVGSYEQYF
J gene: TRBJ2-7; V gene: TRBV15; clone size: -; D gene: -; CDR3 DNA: TGTGCCACCAGCAGAGGAGGAACAGGGCGCTACGAGCAGTACTTC; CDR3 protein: CATSRGGTGRYEQYF
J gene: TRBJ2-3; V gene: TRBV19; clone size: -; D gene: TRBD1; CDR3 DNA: TGTGCCAGTACGGGACAGGGAACTGTTGTAGATACGCAGTATTTT; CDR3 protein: CASTGQGTVVDTQYF
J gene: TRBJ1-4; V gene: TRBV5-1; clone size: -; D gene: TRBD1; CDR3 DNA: TGCGCCAGCAGCTTCCGGGACAGAGAAGAGGGACTGTTTTTT; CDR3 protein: CASSFRDREEGLFF
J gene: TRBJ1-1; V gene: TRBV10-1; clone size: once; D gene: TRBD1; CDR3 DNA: TGCGCCAGCAGTACTATCCGGGACAGGGGATCGGGCACTGAAGCTTTCTTT; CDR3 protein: CASSTIRDRGSGTEAFF
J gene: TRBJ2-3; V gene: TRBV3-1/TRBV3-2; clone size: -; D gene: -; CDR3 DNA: TGTGCCAGCAGCCGCAAGCGGACTCTCACCACAGATACGCAGTATTTT; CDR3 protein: CASSRKRTLTTDTQYF
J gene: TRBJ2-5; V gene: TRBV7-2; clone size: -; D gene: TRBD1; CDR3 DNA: TGTGCCAGCAGCTTAGAAGGGACAGGGTGGGAGACCCAGTACTTC; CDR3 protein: CASSLEGTGWETQYF
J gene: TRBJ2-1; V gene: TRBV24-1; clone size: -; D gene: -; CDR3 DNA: TGTGCCACCAGTGATTTGGCCGGTGAGCAGTTCTTC; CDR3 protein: CATSDLAGEQFF
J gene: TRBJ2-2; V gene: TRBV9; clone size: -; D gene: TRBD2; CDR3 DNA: TGTGCCAGCAGCTCGGCTGGACTAGCGGGGGGTCTTAACACCGGGGAGCTGTTTTTT; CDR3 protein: CASSSAGLAGGLNTGELFF
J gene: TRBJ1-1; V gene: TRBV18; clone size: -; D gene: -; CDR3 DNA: TGTGCCAGCTCACCACGTCTTGGGGGGTCTGAAGCTTTCTTT; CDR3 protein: CASSPRLGGSEAFF
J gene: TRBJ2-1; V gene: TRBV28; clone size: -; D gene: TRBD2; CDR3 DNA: TGTGCCAGCAGCCGTGGGGACAGGACTAGCGGGTATCAAAGCTCCTACAATGAGCAGTTCTTC; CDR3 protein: CASSRGDRTSGYQSSYNEQFF
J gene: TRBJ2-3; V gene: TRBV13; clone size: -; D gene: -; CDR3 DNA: TGTGCCAGCAGCTCCTACCAGCGGGCCCTCACAGATACGCAGTATTTT; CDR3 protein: CASSSYQRALTDTQYF
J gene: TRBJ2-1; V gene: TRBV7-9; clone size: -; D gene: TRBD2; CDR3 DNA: TGTGCCAGCAGCCTCTATGGCGGGAGACTTGATGAGCAGTTCTTC; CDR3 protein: CASSLYGGRLDEQFF
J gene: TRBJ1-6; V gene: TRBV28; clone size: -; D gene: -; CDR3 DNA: TGTGCCAGCAGTTTACAGGGGCGCTATAATTCACCCCTCCACTTT; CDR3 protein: CASSLQGRYNSPLHF
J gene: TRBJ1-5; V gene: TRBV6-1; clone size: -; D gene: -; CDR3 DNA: TGTGCCAGCAGTGAAAACCGCTTACAGGGTGGCCAGCCCCAGCATTTT; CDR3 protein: CASSENRLQGGQPQHF